The 13 T cell receptor beta chains listed next were all sequenced from one sample in a study of T cells in Graves' hyperthyroidism and ophthalmopathy. Amplified TCR beta CDR3 regions derived from RNA transcripts. When the TCR CDR3 underwent first-round RT-PCR, the HTBI primer set was used. TCRdb reprocessed the multiplex PCR reads with MiXCR, giving one entry per CDR3 protein. This table has over 500,000 distinct CDR3 sequences, 40% to 50% appearing once. Sequencing was carried out using peripheral blood or thyroid tissue (not recorded which). The receptors were sampled from an adult woman with Graves' disease, either hyperthyroidism or ophthalmopathy (not recorded which).

The genes are TRBV11-2 and TRBJ1-1, with a tentative D call TRBD1 (6 bases). CDR3 length: 14 residues. Germline loops: CDR1 SGHAT, CDR2 FQNNGV. Trimming shortened V by 1 base and J by 7 bases, and 13 bases separated the two germline ends. CDR3 sequence reads: CASSLGHGGLEAFF. CDR3 coding DNA: TGTGCCAGCAGCTTAGGTCACGGGGGGCTTGAAGCTTTCTTT.

At least ten counts were recorded for this clonotype. The chain employs TRBV29-1 and TRBJ2-5; 8 bases align to TRBD1. Trimming took 5 bases from V and 5 from J; bases not matched to a gene: 13. Germline V gene data show CDR1 as SQVTM and CDR2 as ANQGSEA. CDR3 length: 15 amino acids. CDR3 amino acids: CSVPDRDEMWETQYF. The CDR3 coding sequence is TGCAGCGTTCCGGACAGGGACGAAATGTGGGAGACCCAGTACTTC.

There are many counts of this clonotype. V is TRBV7-2 and J is TRBJ1-2; the D is unclear. The length of the CDR3 is 14 residues. V lost 5 bases, J lost 4 bases, and 14 bases lay in between. CDR1 is SGHTA and CDR2 is FQGNSA in the germline V gene. The CDR3: CASSKNARFYGYTF. The CDR3 region has the DNA TGTGCCAGCAGCAAAAATGCCAGGTTCTATGGCTACACCTTC. Complete variable domain (other parts from reference TRBV7-2 and TRBJ1-2): GAGVSQSPSNKVTEKGKDVELRCDPISGHTALYWYRQSLGQGLEFLIYFQGNSAPDKSGLPSDRFSAERTGGSVSTLTIQRTQQEDSAVYLCASSKNARFYGYTFGSGTRLTVV.

The rearrangement joins TRBV20-1 to TRBJ1-2; tentatively, D is TRBD1 (6 bases). V gave up 1 base and J gave up 4 bases, with 19 bases separating them. Germline CDR1 is DFQATT and CDR2 is SNEGSKA (reference sequence). CDR3 size: 16 residues. The CDR3 sequence: CSARGLSTGNFYGYTF. CDR3 DNA sequence: TGCAGTGCTAGAGGTCTCTCCACAGGGAATTTCTATGGCTACACCTTC.

This clonotype was seen only a few times. The junction shows a germline mismatch at one end, possibly a read error. V gene TRBV2 combines with J gene TRBJ1-2, with a tentative D call TRBD1 (5 bases). The CDR3 has 13 amino acids. The germline V gene has CDR1 SNHLY and CDR2 FYNNEI. CDR3 loop: CASRAGAAGSGGF. The CDR3 coding sequence is TGTGCCAGCAGGGCCGGGGCCGCCGGATCTGGGGGGTTT.

V usage is TRBV19 and J usage is TRBJ1-2; D is perhaps TRBD1 (5 bases). Germline V gives CDR1 LNHDA, CDR2 SQIVND (reference sequence). Trimming shortened V by 6 bases and J by 4 bases, and 18 bases separated the two germline ends. The CDR3 runs 15 residues. The CDR3 region has the DNA TGTGCCAGTAGCACCGGGAGAAGGGGCGTCTATGGCTACACCTTC. Translated: CASSTGRRGVYGYTF.

V gene TRBV2 combines with J gene TRBJ2-7, with D possibly called TRBD1 or TRBD2 (6 bases each). Per the germline V gene, CDR1 is SNHLY and CDR2 is FYNNEI. The CDR3 has 12 residues. Between the trimmed V and J ends, which lost 7 bases and 2 bases, there was a span of 9 bases. CDR3 DNA: TGTGCCAGCACGAGGGGGGCCTACGAGCAGTACTTC. The encoded protein is CASTRGAYEQYF. Complete variable domain (other parts from reference TRBV2 and TRBJ2-7): EPEVTQTPSHQVTQMGQEVILRCVPISNHLYFYWYRQILGQKVEFLVSFYNNEISEKSEIFDDQFSVERPDGSNFTLKIRSTKLEDSAMYFCASTRGAYEQYFGPGTRLTVT.

The table lists this clonotype with a count of one. The gene calls are TRBV12-3 or TRBV12-4 and TRBJ2-7; 12 nucleotides match TRBD2. This CDR3 contains 19 residues. The V segment lost 3 bases and the J segment 0 bases; nucleotides outside the gene matches: 12. In nucleotides, the CDR3 is TGTGCCAGCAGTTTCCCCCAATGGACTAGCGGGATCGTCTCCTACGAGCAGTACTTC. This encodes CASSFPQWTSGIVSYEQYF.

The CDR3: CSLRLAETQYF. The CDR3, as DNA: TGCAGCTTACGACTAGCAGAGACCCAGTACTTC. The chain is built from TRBV29-1 and TRBJ2-5; TRBD2 aligns across 7 bases. Losses at the gene ends were 8 bases for V and 4 bases for J; bases not matched to a gene: 4. The CDR3 loop spans 11 amino acids. CDR1 and CDR2 from the germline V gene are SQVTM and ANQGSEA.

At least ten counts were recorded for this clonotype. This chain links TRBV9 with TRBJ2-5, with 11 bases lining up with TRBD1. CDR1 is SGDLS and CDR2 is YYNGEE in the germline V gene. The CDR3 length is 14 residues. The trim removed 4 bases at V and 5 bases at J, leaving 4 bases unmatched. In nucleotides, the CDR3 is TGTGCCAGCAGCAGGACAGGGGGCGCGGAGACCCAGTACTTC. As protein: CASSRTGGAETQYF.

This clonotype has ten or more counts. The chain couples TRBV15 to TRBJ1-4; D uncertain. There are 15 residues in the CDR3. Germline values: CDR1 LNHNV, CDR2 YYDKDF (reference sequence). V was trimmed by 1 base and J by 5 bases, leaving 11 bases between them. CDR3: CATSRVNRPNEKLFF. The CDR3, as DNA: TGTGCCACCAGCAGAGTCAACCGGCCCAATGAAAAACTGTTTTTT.

J is TRBJ1-2 and V is TRBV7-9; 9 bases agree with TRBD1. The CDR3 has 16 amino acids. Germline CDR1 is SEHNR and CDR2 is FQNEAQ (reference sequence). With 5 bases clipped from V and 7 bases from J, the junction kept 14 bases outside the gene matches. Here the CDR3 DNA reads TGTGCCAGCAGCACTCCGGGACAGGGAGGATGGGGTGGCTACACCTTC. Translation: CASSTPGQGGWGGYTF.

This chain connects TRBV2 to TRBJ2-3; the D gene is possibly TRBD1 (5 bases). CDR1 is SNHLY, CDR2 FYNNEI, per germline. V was shortened by 6 bases and J by 9 bases, with 22 bases between the two germline ends. This CDR3 comprises 15 residues. CDR3 amino acids: CASSVDRRPDRTQYF. For the CDR3, the DNA is TGTGCCAGCAGCGTAGACAGAAGACCAGATAGAACGCAGTATTTT.